The present TCR beta chain was sequenced within a study of blood T cell repertoires in COVID-19. Study-wide context: From the United States, Italy and Spain came samples of acute and convalescent COVID-19. Sources were T cells, B-cell-depleted T cells, or PBMCs; the material itself was cDNA or gDNA.

The germline gives CDR1 LNHDA, CDR2 SQIVND (reference sequence). This CDR3 is built from 11 residues. V lost 5 bases, J lost 9 bases, and 8 bases lay in between. Original processing methods: Amplification with reference gene primers provided the estimates of nucleated cell counts. The repertoire was sequenced with immunoSEQ multiplex PCR; TCRdb's copy has only in-frame clones and lacks some. Clone size and the V and J calls come from that table; the DNA yielded D and trimming. This sample has about 80,000 clones, with roughly four fifths found just once. The receptor was derived from a woman in her 70s with acute or convalescent COVID-19. Specimen: peripheral blood. The V and J genes are TRBV19 and TRBJ1-5; no firm D call. The CDR3 sequence is CASSSGWPQHF. DNA of the CDR3: TGTGCCAGTAGTTCCGGGTGGCCCCAGCATTTT.